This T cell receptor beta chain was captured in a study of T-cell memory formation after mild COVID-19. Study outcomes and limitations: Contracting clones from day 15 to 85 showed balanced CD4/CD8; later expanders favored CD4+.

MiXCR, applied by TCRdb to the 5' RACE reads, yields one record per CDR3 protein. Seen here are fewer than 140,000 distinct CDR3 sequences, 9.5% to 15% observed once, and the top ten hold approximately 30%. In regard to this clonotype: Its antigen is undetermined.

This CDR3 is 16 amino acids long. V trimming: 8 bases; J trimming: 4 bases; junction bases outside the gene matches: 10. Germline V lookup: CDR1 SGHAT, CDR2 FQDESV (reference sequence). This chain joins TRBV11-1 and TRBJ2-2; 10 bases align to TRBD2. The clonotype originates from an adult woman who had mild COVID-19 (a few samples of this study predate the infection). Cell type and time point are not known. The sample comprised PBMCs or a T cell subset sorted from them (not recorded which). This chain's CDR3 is CASEFLAGASTGELFF. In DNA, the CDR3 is TGTGCCAGCGAGTTTCTAGCGGGAGCGAGCACCGGGGAGCTGTTTTTT.